This T cell receptor (beta chain) comes out of a study of blood T cell repertoires in COVID-19. Assay used: immunoSEQ multiplex PCR; TCRdb lists only in-frame clones, some missing. Among about 400,000 clones listed, roughly 87% were seen once. There are 16 residues in the CDR3. Looked up from germline, CDR1 is MNHNS and CDR2 is SASEGT. Trimming shortened V by 1 base and J by 3 bases, and 16 bases separated the two germline ends. Participants were aged about 18 to 95 years, lived in over 20 US areas, and enrolled virtually. This receptor was taken from a middle-aged woman with acute COVID-19. The sample taken for sequencing was PBMCs or T cells enriched from blood (not recorded which). The V call is TRBV6-1, the J call TRBJ2-7; a weak D match, TRBD1 (5 bases). CDR3 in DNA: TGTGCCAGCAGTGAAGTTAGGGCAGGGCCCCGCTACGAGCAGTACTTC. It yields the protein CASSEVRAGPRYEQYF.